This T cell receptor (beta chain) was captured in a study of regulatory T cells in long-lasting Graves disease. V shed 4 bases and J shed 6 bases, with 5 bases lying between them. This CDR3 comprises 11 residues. CDR1 and CDR2 (germline): KGHDR, SFDVKD. Time point reported: newly diagnosed GD, antithyroid drugs for less than 3 months. PBMC-extracted RNA yielded the TCR library. Arm-PCR of CDR3 regions and iRepertoire HTBI primers were the basis on which TCR beta libraries were built. From the multiplex PCR reads, TCRdb called clonotypes with MiXCR, one entry per CDR3 protein. The sample shows about 540,000 distinct CDR3 sequences, about 14% of them seen only once. The sample was also reused in another study, on T cells in Graves' hyperthyroidism and ophthalmopathy. That report adds: Researchers found most expanded thyroid clonotypes above 0.001 in blood as well.

The receptor was isolated from a man aged 30 to 45 with Graves disease. The rearrangement links TRBV24-1 to TRBJ1-2; no firm D call. Sample: peripheral blood mononuclear cells (PBMCs), taken at new diagnosis, from a patient treated with antithyroid drugs. The CDR3 loop reads CATSDSHGYTF. In DNA form, the CDR3 reads TGTGCCACCAGTGACAGCCATGGCTACACCTTC.